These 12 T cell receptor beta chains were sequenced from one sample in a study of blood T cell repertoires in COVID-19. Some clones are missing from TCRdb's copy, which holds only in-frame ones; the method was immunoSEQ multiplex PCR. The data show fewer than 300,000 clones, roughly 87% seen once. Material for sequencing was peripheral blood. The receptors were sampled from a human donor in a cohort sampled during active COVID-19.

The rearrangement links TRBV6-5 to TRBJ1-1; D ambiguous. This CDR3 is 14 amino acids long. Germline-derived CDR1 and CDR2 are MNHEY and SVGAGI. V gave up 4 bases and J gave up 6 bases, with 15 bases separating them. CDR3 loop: CASSSTLDGAEAFF. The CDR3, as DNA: TGTGCCAGCAGTTCGACTCTCGACGGCGCTGAAGCTTTCTTT.

The CDR3 DNA follows: TGTGCCAGTAGTATAGCGACGATGCAGGGTCTCACTGAAGCTTTCTTT. Encoded protein: CASSIATMQGLTEAFF. V and J are TRBV19 and TRBJ1-1; possibly TRBD1 for D (5 bases). V lost 1 base to trimming and J lost 4 bases, with 16 bases between them. Germline lookup yields CDR1 LNHDA and CDR2 SQIVND (reference sequence). This CDR3 comprises 16 residues.

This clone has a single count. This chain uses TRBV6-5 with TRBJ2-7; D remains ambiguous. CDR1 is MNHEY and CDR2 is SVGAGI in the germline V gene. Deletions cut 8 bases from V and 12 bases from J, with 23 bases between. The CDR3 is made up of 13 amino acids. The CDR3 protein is CASFLSANVFPYF. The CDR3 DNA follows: TGTGCCAGCTTCTTAAGCGCAAACGTATTCCCGTACTTC.

As DNA, the CDR3 is TGTGCCAGCAACGTCGAGACTAGGAGCTCCTACGAGCAGTACTTC. It codes for CASNVETRSSYEQYF. The chain is built from TRBV28 and TRBJ2-7; D possibly corresponds to TRBD2 (6 bases). V shed 7 bases and J shed 0 bases, with 16 bases lying between them. Germline V gene sequence: CDR1 MDHEN, CDR2 SYDVKM. The CDR3 length is 15 residues.

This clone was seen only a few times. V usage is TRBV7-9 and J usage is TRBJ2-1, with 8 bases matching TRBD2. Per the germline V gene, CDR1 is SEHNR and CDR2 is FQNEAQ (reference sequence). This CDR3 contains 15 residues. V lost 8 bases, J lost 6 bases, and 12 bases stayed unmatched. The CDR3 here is CASGPPGLVRNEQFF. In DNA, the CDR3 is TGTGCCAGCGGACCCCCGGGACTAGTGCGCAATGAGCAGTTCTTC.

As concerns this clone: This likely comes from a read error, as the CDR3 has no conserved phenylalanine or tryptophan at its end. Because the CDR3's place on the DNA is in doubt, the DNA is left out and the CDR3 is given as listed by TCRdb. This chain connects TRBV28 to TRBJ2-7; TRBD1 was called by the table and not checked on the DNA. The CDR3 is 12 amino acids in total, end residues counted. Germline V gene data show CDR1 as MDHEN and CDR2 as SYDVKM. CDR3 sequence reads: CASSSPGQGTRN.

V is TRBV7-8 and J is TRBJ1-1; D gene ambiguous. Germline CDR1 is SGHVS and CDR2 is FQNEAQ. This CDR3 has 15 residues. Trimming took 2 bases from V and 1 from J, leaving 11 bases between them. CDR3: CASSLNQAPNTEAFF. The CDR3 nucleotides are TGTGCCAGCAGCTTAAACCAGGCTCCGAACACTGAAGCTTTCTTT.

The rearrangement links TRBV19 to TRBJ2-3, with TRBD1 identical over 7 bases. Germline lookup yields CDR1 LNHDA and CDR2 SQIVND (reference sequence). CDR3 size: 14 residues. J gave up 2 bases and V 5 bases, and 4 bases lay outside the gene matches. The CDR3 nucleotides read TGTGCCAGTAGTCGACAGGGAGCCACAGATACGCAGTATTTT. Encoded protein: CASSRQGATDTQYF.

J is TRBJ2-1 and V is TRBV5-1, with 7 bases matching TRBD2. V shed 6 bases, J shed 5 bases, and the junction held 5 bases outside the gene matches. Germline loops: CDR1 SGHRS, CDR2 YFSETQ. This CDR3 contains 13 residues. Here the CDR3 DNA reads TGCGCCAGCACCCAGGGAGGGAACAATGAGCAGTTCTTC. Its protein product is CASTQGGNNEQFF.

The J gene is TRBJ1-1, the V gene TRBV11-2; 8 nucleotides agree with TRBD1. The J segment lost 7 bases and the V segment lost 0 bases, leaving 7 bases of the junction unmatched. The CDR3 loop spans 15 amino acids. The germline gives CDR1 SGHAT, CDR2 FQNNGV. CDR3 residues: CASSLDRGQANEAFF. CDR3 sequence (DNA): TGTGCCAGCAGCTTAGACAGGGGGCAAGCGAATGAAGCTTTCTTT. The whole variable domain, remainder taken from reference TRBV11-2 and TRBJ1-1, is EAGVAQSPRYKIIEKRQSVAFWCNPISGHATLYWYQQILGQGPKLLIQFQNNGVVDDSQLPKDRFSAERLKGVDSTLKIQPAKLEDSAVYLCASSLDRGQANEAFFGQGTRLTVV.

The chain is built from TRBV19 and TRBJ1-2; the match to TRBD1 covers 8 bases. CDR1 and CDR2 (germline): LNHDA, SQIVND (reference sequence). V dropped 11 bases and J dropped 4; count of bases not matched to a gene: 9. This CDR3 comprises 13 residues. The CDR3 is CAATGASFYGYTF. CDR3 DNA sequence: TGTGCCGCGACAGGGGCCTCCTTCTATGGCTACACCTTC.

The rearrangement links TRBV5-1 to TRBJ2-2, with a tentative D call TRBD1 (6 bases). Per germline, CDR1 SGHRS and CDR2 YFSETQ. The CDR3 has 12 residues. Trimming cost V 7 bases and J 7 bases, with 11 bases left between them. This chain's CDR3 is CASGQGNGELFF. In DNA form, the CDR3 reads TGCGCCAGCGGTCAGGGGAACGGGGAGCTGTTTTTT.